This TCR beta chain came from a study of OX40 agonist ivuxolimab in advanced cancers. On the study more broadly: Every 2 weeks, patients received ivuxolimab intravenously, dosed at 0.01 to 10 mg/kg. Study-wide results and limits: There were, on average, more expanded clones in CD8+ T cells than in CD4+.

TCRdb keeps only in-frame clones here, not all; method: immunoSEQ multiplex PCR. The table has fewer than 65,000 clones, around 83% seen once. Anyone with autoimmune disease history or systemic immunosuppression was excluded. This clone was seen just once. What it recognizes is unknown. With 6 bases removed from V and 3 bases from J, the gap between germline ends came to 19 bases. CDR1 and CDR2 (germline): SGHTS, YDEGEE. The CDR3 consists of 16 residues. The receptor comes from an adult with an advanced solid tumor such as melanoma, head and neck, liver or kidney cancer. Sample: CD4+ or CD8+ T cells sorted from blood, taken in a trial of the OX40 agonist ivuxolimab. The gene calls are TRBV5-8 and TRBJ2-1; D is perhaps TRBD2 (6 bases). The CDR3 DNA reads TGTGCCAGCACCAGAACCGGGACTTGGAACTACAATGAGCAGTTCTTC. This gives the protein CASTRTGTWNYNEQFF. The whole variable domain, filled in from reference TRBV5-8 and TRBJ2-1, reads EAGVTQSPTHLIKTRGQQATLRCSPISGHTSVYWYQQALGLGLQFLLWYDEGEERNRGNFPPRFSGRQFPNYSSELNVNALELEDSALYLCASTRTGTWNYNEQFFGPGTRLTVL.